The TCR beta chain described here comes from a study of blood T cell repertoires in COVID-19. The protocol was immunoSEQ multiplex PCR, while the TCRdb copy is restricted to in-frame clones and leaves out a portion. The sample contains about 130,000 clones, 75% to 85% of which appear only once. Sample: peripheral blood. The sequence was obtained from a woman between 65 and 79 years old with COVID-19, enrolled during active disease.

The CDR3 region is CASSQARDSPRGYTF. The CDR3, as DNA: TGCGCCAGCAGCCAAGCCCGGGACTCGCCGCGGGGCTACACCTTC. The rearrangement uses TRBV4-1 and TRBJ1-2; possible D gene TRBD1, 5 bases. The CDR3 extends over 15 amino acids. V was clipped by 1 base and J by 8 bases, with 17 bases between them. Germline values: CDR1 MGHRA, CDR2 YSYEKL.